This is a list of T cell receptor beta chains from one sample in a study of T cell responses to AZD1222 COVID-19 vaccine. The protocol was immunoSEQ multiplex PCR, while the TCRdb copy is restricted to in-frame clones and leaves out a portion. The data contain 150,000 or so clones, roughly 92% of them singletons. The source material was peripheral blood, sampled 28 days after the second AZD1222 dose. The receptor source for this set is an adult who received the AZD1222 COVID-19 vaccine. The CDR3 runs from the conserved cysteine through the conserved F or W. The D gene is left open where the match is weak. Some rows mark clone size as missing; the rest say once, few, many or name a class of expanded clone.

j_call clone_size v_call d_call cdr3_length cdr3_nt cdr3_aa
TRBJ2-7 - TRBV4-1 - 16 TGCGCCAGCAGCCAAGATGATGGGAACTCCCTTTACGAGCAGTACTTC CASSQDDGNSLYEQYF
TRBJ2-7 - TRBV6-1 TRBD2 17 TGTGCCAGCAGTGGTGGAATAGCGGGCCCGTTGGGGTACGAGCAGTACTTC CASSGGIAGPLGYEQYF
TRBJ1-1 - TRBV20-1 TRBD1 13 TGCAGTGCTAGTGTTCAGGGGGCCACTGAAGCTTTCTTT CSASVQGATEAFF
TRBJ2-3 - TRBV15 - 13 TGTGCCACCAGCAGAGATGGTTTTGATACGCAGTATTTT CATSRDGFDTQYF
TRBJ1-5 - TRBV4-2 TRBD1 16 TGTGCCAGCAGCCTTTGGACAGGTGGGAGCAATCAGCCCCAGCATTTT CASSLWTGGSNQPQHF
TRBJ2-7 - TRBV6-2/TRBV6-3 - 15 TGTGCCAGCAGTACCATAGCGGAACCTCCGTACGAGCAGTACTTC CASSTIAEPPYEQYF
TRBJ1-5 once TRBV27 - 16 TGTGCCAGCAGTGCCCTCGCCGGGAATAGCAATCAGCCCCAGCATTTT CASSALAGNSNQPQHF
TRBJ1-5 - TRBV18 - 14 TGTGCCAGCTCACCACCGTCTAGCAATCAGCCCCAGCATTTT CASSPPSSNQPQHF
TRBJ2-7 - TRBV29-1 - 13 TGCAGCGTTGAGGTCGGAGGGATCCTCGAGCAGTACTTC CSVEVGGILEQYF
TRBJ1-5 - TRBV30 TRBD1 14 TGTGCCTGGAGTGGCGGACAGGGGAATCAGCCCCAGCATTTT CAWSGGQGNQPQHF
TRBJ1-1 - TRBV19 TRBD1 15 TGTGCCAGTAGTGGGGCCGGGACAGGGGGCACTGAAGCTTTCTTT CASSGAGTGGTEAFF
TRBJ1-5 - TRBV30 - 13 TGTGCCTGGAGTGTTGGCGGAAATCAGCCCCAGCATTTT CAWSVGGNQPQHF
TRBJ1-1 few TRBV2 TRBD1 13 TGTGCCAGCAGGATAGACAGGGTCACTGAAGCTTTCTTT CASRIDRVTEAFF
TRBJ1-5 once TRBV6-6 - 14 TGTGCCAGCAGCCGAGACAGTAGTTATCAGCCCCAGCATTTT CASSRDSSYQPQHF
TRBJ2-1 - TRBV7-2 TRBD2 15 TGTGCCAGCAGCCCCGGGACTAGCGGGAGCTATGAGCAGTTCTTC CASSPGTSGSYEQFF
TRBJ2-7 - TRBV29-1 - 12 TGCAGCGTTGACTACGGCGGGCCCGAGCAGTACTTC CSVDYGGPEQYF
TRBJ2-2 - TRBV28 TRBD2 18 TGTGCCAGCAGAACTATTAACCCACGGGAGGGTCTCGCCGGGGAGCTGTTTTTT CASRTINPREGLAGELFF
TRBJ2-1 - TRBV28 - 17 TGTGCCAGCAGTCCGTCTTGGGCGACCCCCTCCTACAATGAGCAGTTCTTC CASSPSWATPSYNEQFF
TRBJ1-1 - TRBV19 - 13 TGTGCCAGTAGTCCCCCGGGGGGCACTGAAGCTTTCTTT CASSPPGGTEAFF
TRBJ2-4 - TRBV4-3 TRBD1 14 TGCGCCAGCAGCCAAGGCTCGACAGGGGACATTCAGTACTTC CASSQGSTGDIQYF
TRBJ1-3 - TRBV6-5 - 14 TGTGCCAGCAGTTATCCCGGACAGGGAAACACCATATATTTT CASSYPGQGNTIYF
TRBJ1-1 - TRBV11-2 TRBD1 15 TGTGCCAGCAGGCGGGACAGGGGCTACAACACTGAAGCTTTCTTT CASRRDRGYNTEAFF
TRBJ1-2 - TRBV5-1 TRBD1 15 TGCGCCAGCAGCTTGATGGGACAGACTAACTATGGCTACACCTTC CASSLMGQTNYGYTF
TRBJ1-1 once TRBV28 - 12 TGTGCCAGCAGTTTAATGAACACTGAAGCTTTCTTT CASSLMNTEAFF
TRBJ1-2 - TRBV19 - 15 TGTGCCAGTAGCCCGGACAGAACCTTACCCTATGGCTACACCTTC CASSPDRTLPYGYTF
TRBJ1-4 - TRBV5-8 TRBD1 17 TGTGCCAGCAGCTTTGGGACAGGCCAAAGGTCCCAAGAAAAACTGTTTTTT CASSFGTGQRSQEKLFF
TRBJ2-2 - TRBV15 TRBD2 14 TGTGCCACCAGCAAACTAGCGGGTGGCGGGGAGCTGTTTTTT CATSKLAGGGELFF
TRBJ2-7 - TRBV7-9 - 19 TGTGCCAGCAGCTTAGGCCCCATGTATGGGACGGGGAGCTCCTACGAGCAGTACTTC CASSLGPMYGTGSSYEQYF
TRBJ1-1 - TRBV6-5 TRBD1 13 TGTGCCAGCAGGGGACAGACGAGCACTGAAGCTTTCTTT CASRGQTSTEAFF
TRBJ1-1 - TRBV2 - 14 TGTGCCAGCAACCCGACAGATGGGTACACTGAAGCTTTCTTT CASNPTDGYTEAFF
TRBJ2-5 once TRBV28 TRBD2 16 TGTGCCAGCAGTCCATTGACTAGCGGGAGGGAAGAGACCCAGTACTTC CASSPLTSGREETQYF
TRBJ2-1 - TRBV28 - 14 TGTGCCAGCAGCCGCGGGGCTCCCTACAATGAGCAGTTCTTC CASSRGAPYNEQFF
TRBJ2-7 - TRBV3-1/TRBV3-2 TRBD2 16 TGTGCCAGCAGCCAGGCCGTTAGCGGGTACTCCTACGAGCAGTACTTC CASSQAVSGYSYEQYF
TRBJ2-1 - TRBV7-6 TRBD2 15 TGTGCCAGCAGCCCCGGGACTAGAGAGTACAATGAGCAGTTCTTC CASSPGTREYNEQFF
TRBJ1-1 - TRBV7-9 TRBD1 16 TGTGCCAGCAGTCCCTTGGGTGGGACAGGGGGCACTGAAGCTTTCTTT CASSPLGGTGGTEAFF
TRBJ2-7 - TRBV3-1/TRBV3-2 TRBD2 17 TGTGCCAGCAGCCGCGGGACTAGCGGGAGCGCCGCGGGCGAGCAGTACTTC CASSRGTSGSAAGEQYF
TRBJ2-7 - TRBV3-1/TRBV3-2 - 13 TGTGCCAGCAGCCACAGGGGGGGGTACGAGCAGTACTTC CASSHRGGYEQYF
TRBJ2-7 - TRBV7-2 - 13 TGTGCCAGCAGCTCCCAGCGGTTATACGAGCAGTACTTC CASSSQRLYEQYF
TRBJ2-2 once TRBV11-3 - 15 TGTGCCAGCAGCTTAAACCAGGGTGGCACCGGGGAGCTGTTTTTT CASSLNQGGTGELFF
TRBJ2-7 - TRBV3-1/TRBV3-2 - 14 TGTGCCAGCAGCCAAGAAGGCCTAGCAGGGGAGCAGTACTTC CASSQEGLAGEQYF
TRBJ1-2 few TRBV6-1 - 13 TGTGCCAGCGCGCCGGGAGGAGGCTATGGCTACACCTTC CASAPGGGYGYTF
TRBJ2-3 - TRBV29-1 TRBD2 13 TGCAGCGTTGAAGGACTAGCCGGGGATACGCAGTATTTT CSVEGLAGDTQYF
TRBJ1-1 once TRBV7-3 - 14 TGTGCCAGCAGCCCACAGGGTATGAACACTGAAGCTTTCTTT CASSPQGMNTEAFF
TRBJ1-1 once TRBV7-9 TRBD1 15 TGTGCCAGCAGTCCACCAGATCGGGACAGGGGGGCAGCTTTCTTT CASSPPDRDRGAAFF
TRBJ2-3 once TRBV7-3 - 16 TGTGCCAGCAGCTTAGCCGGGAGTCGGAGCACAGATACGCAGTATTTT CASSLAGSRSTDTQYF
TRBJ1-5 - TRBV2 TRBD1 15 TGTGCCAGCAGTCCGGACAGGGCGAGCAATCAGCCCCAGCATTTT CASSPDRASNQPQHF
TRBJ2-3 - TRBV25-1 TRBD1 12 TGTGCCAGCACCCAGACAGGGGCTACGCAGTATTTT CASTQTGATQYF
TRBJ2-5 - TRBV6-1 TRBD2 15 TGTGCCAGCAGTGAAGACGGACTAGCCGGAGAGACCCAGTACTTC CASSEDGLAGETQYF